Listed below are T cell receptor beta chains from one sample, sequenced in a study of PD-1 blockade in mismatch repair-deficient tumors. Clones were read by immunoSEQ multiplex PCR, and TCRdb kept only the in-frame ones, dropping some. The sample includes about 100,000 clones, under 90% of them seen just once. The material sequenced was peripheral blood, taken about 33 weeks after starting pembrolizumab. Every receptor here comes from an adult with mismatch repair-deficient cancer. Each CDR3 is given with its conserved first and last residue. Each record gives: V gene, D gene, clone size, J gene, CDR3 DNA, CDR3 protein. D genes are given only for firm matches. For some rows the clone size is stated as once, few or many, or as a class when expanded; others skip it.

>TRBV27|.|.|TRBJ1-2
TGTGCCAGCAGTTTCCAGAATTCCGGGACGTCTACCTATGGCTACACCTTC
CASSFQNSGTSTYGYTF
>TRBV19|TRBD1|.|TRBJ1-1
TGTGCCAGTAGTATAGGGGGGGACAGGGCCAGGACTGAAGCTTTCTTT
CASSIGGDRARTEAFF
>TRBV11-2|.|.|TRBJ2-2
TGTGCCAGCAGCATAACAGGGTCCGGGGAGCTGTTTTTT
CASSITGSGELFF
>TRBV7-2|.|.|TRBJ1-5
TGTGCCAGCAGCTTAGCGTGGGCCGGTCAGCCCCAGCATTTT
CASSLAWAGQPQHF
>TRBV15|TRBD1|.|TRBJ1-6
TGTGCCACCAGCAGAGGGGACAGGGAAAATTCACCCCTCCACTTT
CATSRGDRENSPLHF
>TRBV5-5|.|.|TRBJ2-7
TGTGCCAGCAGCAGGGGGTACCCCGGGCCCTACGAGCAGTACTTC
CASSRGYPGPYEQYF
>TRBV10-3|.|.|TRBJ1-5
TGTGCCATCAGTGAGGATGGGGGCGGGTATAGCAATCAGCCCCAGCATTTT
CAISEDGGGYSNQPQHF
>TRBV19|.|.|TRBJ2-7
TGTGCCAGTAGTGGGAGGATTGGACTGGAGCAGTACTTC
CASSGRIGLEQYF
>TRBV7-7|.|.|TRBJ2-3
TGTGCTAGCAGCTTAGGGGCAGGGGCATCGGTGGATACGCAGTATTTT
CASSLGAGASVDTQYF
>TRBV30|TRBD2|few|TRBJ2-5
TGTGCCTGGAGAAGCGGTGGGAGGGCCAGGGAGACCCAGTACTTC
CAWRSGGRARETQYF
>TRBV27|TRBD1|.|TRBJ1-5
TGTGCCAGCAGTATAGGGGGCTCGGAGCAGCCCCAGCATTTT
CASSIGGSEQPQHF
>TRBV4-3|.|.|TRBJ2-2
TGCGCCAGCAGCCAATCCACCGGGGAGCTGTTTTTT
CASSQSTGELFF
>TRBV10-3|TRBD2|.|TRBJ2-5
TGTGCCATCAGTGAAAAACTAGCGGGACAAGAGACCCAGTACTTC
CAISEKLAGQETQYF
>TRBV18|TRBD2|few|TRBJ2-1
TGTGCCAGCTCACCCCTAGCTCCGAGCGGGAGTGGTAACAATGAGCAGTTCTTC
CASSPLAPSGSGNNEQFF
>TRBV4-1|.|.|TRBJ1-2
TGCGCCAGCAGCCAAGTGGCGGACCTGAGGCGAGATGGCTACACCTTC
CASSQVADLRRDGYTF
>TRBV5-1|TRBD2|.|TRBJ2-3
TGCGCCAGCAGCTTGGAAGCTAGCGGGAGTGTGCAGTATTTT
CASSLEASGSVQYF
>TRBV9|TRBD1|.|TRBJ1-1
TGTGCCAGCAGCGTAGCAGGGGGCATCACTGAAGCTTTCTTT
CASSVAGGITEAFF
>TRBV6-5|.|.|TRBJ2-5
TGTGCCAGCAGTTACTCCCGGGAGACCCAGTACTTC
CASSYSRETQYF
>TRBV18|.|.|TRBJ1-2
TGTGCCAGCTCACCTCAACAGGATGGGCGGGATGGCTACACCTTC
CASSPQQDGRDGYTF
>TRBV19|.|once|TRBJ1-5
TGTGCCAGTAGTGAGGGCCGATTAAATCAGCCCCAGCATTTT
CASSEGRLNQPQHF
>TRBV6-5|.|.|TRBJ2-7
TGTGCCAGCAGTTACTCTGGACCCCGCCACGAGCAGTACTTC
CASSYSGPRHEQYF
>TRBV29-1|.|.|TRBJ2-1
TGCAGCGTTGTCTGGCTAGCGAACAATGAGCAGTTCTTC
CSVVWLANNEQFF
>TRBV7-9|.|.|TRBJ2-7
TGTGCCAGCAGCCCCCTGGGCCAGGGCGTCGAGCAGTACTTC
CASSPLGQGVEQYF
>TRBV5-4|.|.|TRBJ2-5
TGTGCCAGCAGCCTCCCGGGGGCCAAGGCCGGGAGAAAGACCCAGTACTTC
CASSLPGAKAGRKTQYF
>TRBV6-6|TRBD1|.|TRBJ2-1
TGTGCCAGCAGTTACTCGGGACAGGGGGCTAATGAGCAGTTCTTC
CASSYSGQGANEQFF
>TRBV6-5|TRBD1|.|TRBJ2-6
TGTGCCAGCAGTTACACAGGGGGCTCTGGGGCCAACGTCCTGACTTTC
CASSYTGGSGANVLTF
>TRBV27|.|.|TRBJ1-2
TGTGCCAGCAGTTTATCGACGGCAGGGTGGAACTATGGCTACACCTTC
CASSLSTAGWNYGYTF
>TRBV7-2|.|.|TRBJ1-1
TGTGCCAGCAGCTTAGATGGCAGGGGATGGGAGAGTCGCACTGAAGCTTTCTTT
CASSLDGRGWESRTEAFF
>TRBV29-1|.|.|TRBJ1-5
TGCAGCGTTGCCGGACGCAATCAGCCCCAGCATTTT
CSVAGRNQPQHF
>TRBV25-1|.|.|TRBJ2-1
TGTGCCAGCAGTGACACGGGACTTTCCAACAATGAGCAGTTCTTC
CASSDTGLSNNEQFF
>TRBV11-1|.|.|TRBJ2-3
TGTGCCAGCAGCGCAGGCCGGGTCGAGACAGATACGCAGTATTTT
CASSAGRVETDTQYF
>TRBV5-6|TRBD1|.|TRBJ2-7
TGTGCCAGCAGCCGAACGGGACAGGGGTGGTACGAGCAGTACTTC
CASSRTGQGWYEQYF
>TRBV9|.|few|TRBJ2-7
TGTGCCAGCAGCGTAGCAAACGCAGGCTACGAGCAGTACTTC
CASSVANAGYEQYF
>TRBV19|.|.|TRBJ1-2
TGTGCCAGTAGTTTGATCCAGGGAGCCGGCTACACCTTC
CASSLIQGAGYTF
>TRBV2|.|.|TRBJ1-1
TGTGCCAGCAGTGAGGTTGATGGATCGAACACTGAAGCTTTCTTT
CASSEVDGSNTEAFF
>TRBV19|.|.|TRBJ2-4
TGTGCCAGTAGTATAGACGCTACAGCCAAAAACATTCAGTACTTC
CASSIDATAKNIQYF
>TRBV11-3|TRBD2|.|TRBJ2-5
TGTGCCAGCAGCTTACCTAGCGGGGGACAAGAGACCCAGTACTTC
CASSLPSGGQETQYF